This TCR beta chain was documented in a study of cytomegalovirus exposure and HLA in healthy donors. A remark on this clone: Its specificity is not known.

Study conclusions and caveats: High specificity and sensitivity for cytomegalovirus status were reported for the classifier. It was 150 to 200 TCR beta chains that were listed as cytomegalovirus-associated.

The donors were members of the roughly 120-subject validation cohort (separate from the approximately 650-subject first cohort). Per the germline V gene, CDR1 is MNHEY and CDR2 is SVGAGI. Trimming removed 8 bases at V and 0 bases at J, with 8 bases between. The CDR3 spans 12 residues. The method was immunoSEQ multiplex PCR; TCRdb's version includes in-frame clones alone and lacks a portion of them. Among fewer than 250,000 clones, 65% to 85% were seen once, and the ten largest hold 11% to 15%. The chain carries TRBV6-5 and TRBJ2-7; D unclear. The sample consisted of PBMCs. The source of this sequence is a woman aged 30 to 39 in good health and CMV-seropositive. As DNA, the CDR3 is TGTGCCAGCGGACGGGTCTCCTACGAGCAGTACTTC. Its translation is CASGRVSYEQYF.